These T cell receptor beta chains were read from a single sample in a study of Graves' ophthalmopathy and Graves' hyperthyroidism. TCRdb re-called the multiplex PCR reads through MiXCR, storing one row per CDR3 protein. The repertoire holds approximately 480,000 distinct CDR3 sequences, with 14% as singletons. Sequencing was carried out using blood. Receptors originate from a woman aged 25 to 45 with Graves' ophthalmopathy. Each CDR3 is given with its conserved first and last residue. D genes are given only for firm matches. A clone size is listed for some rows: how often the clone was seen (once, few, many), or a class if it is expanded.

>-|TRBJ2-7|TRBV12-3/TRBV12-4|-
CASSLVVGAYDQYF
TGTGCCAGCAGTTTAGTCGTCGGGGCCTACGATCAGTACTTC
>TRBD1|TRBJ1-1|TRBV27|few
CASSLEQGARAFF
TGTGCCAGCAGTTTAGAACAGGGGGCTAGAGCTTTCTTT
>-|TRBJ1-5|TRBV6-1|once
CASTPWTSNRNQPQHF
TGTGCCAGCACCCCTTGGACGAGTAATCGCAATCAGCCCCAGCATTTT
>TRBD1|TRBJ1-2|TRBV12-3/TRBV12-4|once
CASRTPGGPNYGYTF
TGTGCCAGCAGAACCCCAGGGGGCCCGAATTATGGCTACACCTTC
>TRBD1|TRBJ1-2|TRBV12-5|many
CASGLARPGRTDRAYGYTF
TGTGCTAGTGGTTTGGCCCGCCCGGGTAGAACGGACAGGGCCTATGGCTACACCTTC
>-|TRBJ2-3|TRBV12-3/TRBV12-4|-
CASSLTTSITDTQYF
TGTGCCAGCAGTTTGACGACCTCAATCACAGATACGCAGTATTTT
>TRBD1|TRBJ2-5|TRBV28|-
CASSPFGGQGGRETQYF
TGTGCCAGCAGTCCATTCGGAGGACAGGGGGGAAGGGAGACCCAGTACTTC
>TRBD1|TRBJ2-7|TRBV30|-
CAWSLGQGGYEQYF
TGTGCCTGGAGTTTAGGACAGGGGGGATACGAGCAGTACTTC
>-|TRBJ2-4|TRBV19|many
CASASGLAKNIQYF
TGTGCCAGCGCCTCCGGCTTAGCCAAAAACATTCAGTACTTC
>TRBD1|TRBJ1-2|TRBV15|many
CATSPILTGSGYTF
TGTGCCACCAGCCCTATATTGACAGGGAGCGGCTACACCTTC
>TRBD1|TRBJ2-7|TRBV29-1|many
CSASGQGAYEQYF
TGCAGCGCCTCGGGACAGGGCGCCTACGAGCAGTACTTC
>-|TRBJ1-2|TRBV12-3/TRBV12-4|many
CASSWTIEIYGYTF
TGTGCCAGCAGTTGGACAATAGAGATCTATGGCTACACCTTC
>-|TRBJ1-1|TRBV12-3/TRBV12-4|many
CASSPFAEAFF
TGTGCCAGCAGCCCGTTTGCTGAAGCTTTCTTT
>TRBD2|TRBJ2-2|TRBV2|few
CASGASGGAWAGELFF
TGTGCCAGCGGGGCTAGCGGGGGGGCCTGGGCCGGGGAGCTGTTTTTT
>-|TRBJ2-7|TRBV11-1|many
CASSLAQGRPGNEQYF
TGTGCCAGCAGCTTAGCCCAGGGGCGGCCGGGAAACGAGCAGTACTTC
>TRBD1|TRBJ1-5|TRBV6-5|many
CASSYRTGLYSNQPQHF
TGTGCCAGCAGTTACCGGACAGGGCTTTATAGCAATCAGCCCCAGCATTTT
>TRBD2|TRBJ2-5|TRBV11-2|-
CASSLDLRGVVETQYF
TGTGCCAGCAGCTTAGATCTCCGGGGGGTAGTGGAGACCCAGTACTTC
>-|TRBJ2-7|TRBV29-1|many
CSVEVVTSYEQYF
TGCAGCGTTGAAGTGGTTACTTCCTACGAGCAGTACTTC
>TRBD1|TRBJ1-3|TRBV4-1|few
CASSQESGAGGPGNTIYF
TGCGCCAGCAGCCAGGAAAGTGGAGCAGGGGGCCCTGGAAACACCATATATTTT
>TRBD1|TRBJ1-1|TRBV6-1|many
CATSDRADTEAFF
TGTGCCACTTCGGACAGGGCCGACACTGAAGCTTTCTTT
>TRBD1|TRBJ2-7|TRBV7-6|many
CASSPFAGQGPYEQYF
TGTGCCAGCAGCCCTTTTGCGGGACAGGGGCCCTACGAGCAGTACTTC
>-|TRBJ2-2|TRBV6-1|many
CASEQGLNTGELFF
TGTGCCAGCGAGCAAGGGTTGAACACCGGGGAGCTGTTTTTT